This T cell receptor (beta chain) was identified during a study of cytomegalovirus exposure and HLA in healthy donors. There are a few counts of this clone. Germline values: CDR1 SGHNT, CDR2 YYREEE (reference sequence). The CDR3 length is 13 residues. With V trimmed by 7 bases and J by 5 bases, 8 bases remained unmatched. PCR employed 60 Vbeta and 13 Jbeta primers. The assay was immunoSEQ multiplex PCR, and TCRdb's table has in-frame clones only and misses some. The sample records approximately 100,000 clones, around 79% being singletons. The source of this sequence is a man in his 60s in good health and CMV-seropositive. Sequenced material: PBMCs. This chain links TRBV5-4 with TRBJ1-1; 7 bases agree with TRBD1. CDR3 in DNA: TGTGCCAGCCGACAGGGTATAAGAACTGAAGCTTTCTTT. It translates to CASRQGIRTEAFF.